One and the same sample provided the 7 T cell receptor beta chains below, sequenced in a study of blood T cells in healthy people across ages. Using a J-beta primer mix together with a sample-barcoded 5' primer, a second PCR was run for roughly 6 to 12 cycles. MiXCR was run by TCRdb on the 5' RACE reads, yielding one entry per CDR3 protein. The repertoire holds about 640,000 distinct CDR3 sequences, with around three fifths as singletons. The material sequenced was blood. These receptors were obtained from a man aged 55-75 years in good health.

The chain employs TRBV28 and TRBJ2-1; the D gene could be TRBD1 or TRBD2 (5 bases each). The V gene's germline CDR1 is MDHEN and CDR2 SYDVKM. The CDR3 is 13 residues long. V was clipped by 6 bases and J by 9 bases, with 15 bases between them. The CDR3 loop is CASRVGPSLEQFF. The CDR3 region has the DNA TGTGCCAGCAGGGTGGGACCTAGTCTTGAGCAGTTCTTC.

The rearrangement joins TRBV20-1 to TRBJ2-7, with TRBD1 matching over 7 bases. Losses at the gene ends were 2 bases for V and 2 bases for J; bases not matched to a gene: 6. This CDR3 is built from 14 residues. Germline CDR1 is DFQATT and CDR2 is SNEGSKA (reference sequence). The CDR3 region has the DNA TGCAGTGCTAGACCGGGACAGAGCCCCTACGAGCAGTACTTC. It codes for CSARPGQSPYEQYF.

Points on this clonotype: At one end, the junction sequence differs from germline, possibly due to a read error. The rearrangement links TRBV29-1 to TRBJ2-1; 10 nucleotides match TRBD1. CDR1 and CDR2 from the germline V gene are SQVTM and ANQGSEA. There are 13 residues in the CDR3. Here the CDR3 reads CSVGDRGYNGQFF. The CDR3, as DNA: TGCAGCGTTGGGGACAGGGGCTACAATGGGCAGTTCTTC.

The chain couples TRBV6-1 to TRBJ1-2; possibly TRBD1 for D (6 bases). Germline V CDR1 and CDR2: MNHNS, SASEGT. The CDR3 consists of 13 residues. V dropped 7 bases and J dropped 3 bases, with 12 bases sitting between them. The CDR3 coding sequence is TGTGCCAGCACCCCTACAGGGCACTATGGCTACACCTTC. This sequence encodes CASTPTGHYGYTF.

This clonotype was detected only a few times. This chain joins TRBV7-9 and TRBJ1-4; 7 positions agree with TRBD1. The germline V gene encodes CDR1 SEHNR and CDR2 FQNEAQ (reference sequence). This CDR3 region has 14 residues. Trimming cost V 6 bases and J 4 bases; bases outside gene matches: 5. CDR3 DNA sequence: TGTGCCAGCAGTCCGGACAGGCGTAATGAAAAACTGTTTTTT. Protein sequence: CASSPDRRNEKLFF.

This rearrangement joins TRBV27 to TRBJ2-5, with D possibly being TRBD2 (6 bases). Between the trimmed V and J ends, which lost 4 bases and 4 bases, there was a span of 22 bases. The CDR3 runs to 17 residues. Germline lookup yields CDR1 MNHEY and CDR2 SMNVEV (reference sequence). CDR3 in amino acids: CASSSSAGTFLPETQYF. CDR3 DNA sequence: TGTGCCAGCAGTTCATCCGCAGGGACTTTCCTACCAGAGACCCAGTACTTC.

The chain joins TRBV10-1 to TRBJ2-5; 9 bases match TRBD2. The trim removed 6 bases at V and 0 bases at J, leaving 14 bases unmatched. The germline V gene has CDR1 WNHNN and CDR2 SYGVQD (reference sequence). The CDR3 is 18 amino acids. This CDR3 reads CASSELPAGGLYQETQYF. In nucleotides, the CDR3 is TGCGCCAGCAGCGAGCTCCCAGCGGGGGGCCTATACCAAGAGACCCAGTACTTC.